This TCR beta chain was sequenced during a study of Ad26.COV2.S vaccination and SARS-CoV-2 variants. Regarding this clone: Its antigen remains unknown.

CDR1 is MNHNY and CDR2 is SVGAGI in the germline V gene (reference sequence). Trimming pared 6 bases from V and 5 bases from J, leaving 13 bases between. The CDR3 is 13 amino acids. Only in-frame clones appear in the TCRdb table, and some are missing; sequencing was by immunoSEQ multiplex PCR. The sample contains about 180,000 clones, around 90% of which appear only once. Study outcomes and limitations: Spike-specific TCR breadth ran higher among vaccine recipients than placebo recipients.

This chain joins TRBV6-6 and TRBJ1-2; D is unclear. This sample comprised peripheral blood, obtained after recovery from COVID-19. The TCR originated in a human donor who had recovered from COVID-19. CDR3 region: CASSGASGYGYTF. The CDR3 DNA is TGTGCCAGCAGCGGCGCCTCGGGTTATGGCTACACCTTC.